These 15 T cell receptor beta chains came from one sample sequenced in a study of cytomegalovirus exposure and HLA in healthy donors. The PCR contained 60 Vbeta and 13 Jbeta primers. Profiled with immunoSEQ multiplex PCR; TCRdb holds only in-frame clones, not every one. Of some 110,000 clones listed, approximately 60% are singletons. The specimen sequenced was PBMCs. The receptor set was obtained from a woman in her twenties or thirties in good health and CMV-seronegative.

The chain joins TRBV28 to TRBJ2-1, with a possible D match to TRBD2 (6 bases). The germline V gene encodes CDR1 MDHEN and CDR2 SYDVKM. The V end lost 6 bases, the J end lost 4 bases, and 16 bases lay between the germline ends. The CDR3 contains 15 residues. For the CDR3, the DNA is TGTGCCAGCAGAGCTACGGGACTGTCTTACAATGAGCAGTTCTTC. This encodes CASRATGLSYNEQFF.

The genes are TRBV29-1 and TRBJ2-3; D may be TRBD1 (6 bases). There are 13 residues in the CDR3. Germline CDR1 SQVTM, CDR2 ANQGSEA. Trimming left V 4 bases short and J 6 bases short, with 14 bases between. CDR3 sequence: CSVGRGNKDTQYF. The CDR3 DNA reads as TGCAGCGTTGGCAGGGGTAACAAGGATACGCAGTATTTT.

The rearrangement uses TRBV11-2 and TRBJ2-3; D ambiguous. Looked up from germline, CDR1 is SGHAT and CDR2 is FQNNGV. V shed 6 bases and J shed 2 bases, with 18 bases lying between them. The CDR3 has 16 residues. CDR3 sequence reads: CASRPTRVQYTDTQYF. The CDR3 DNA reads TGTGCCAGCAGGCCTACTCGGGTCCAATACACAGATACGCAGTATTTT. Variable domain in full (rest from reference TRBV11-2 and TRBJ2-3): EAGVAQSPRYKIIEKRQSVAFWCNPISGHATLYWYQQILGQGPKLLIQFQNNGVVDDSQLPKDRFSAERLKGVDSTLKIQPAKLEDSAVYLCASRPTRVQYTDTQYFGPGTRLTVL.

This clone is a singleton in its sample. The CDR3 spells CASGAHYRETEAFF. The CDR3 bases are TGTGCCAGCGGAGCTCATTACAGGGAAACTGAAGCTTTCTTT. This chain uses TRBV28 with TRBJ1-1; D is perhaps TRBD1 (6 bases). The CDR3 has 14 residues. From germline, CDR1 is MDHEN and CDR2 SYDVKM. Trimming stripped 8 bases from V and 5 bases from J, with 18 bases between.

The CDR3 bases are TGTGCCAGCCAAGAATCCGGGTCCACCTACGAGCAGTACTTC. Its translation: CASQESGSTYEQYF. The chain joins TRBV28 to TRBJ2-7; D is ambiguous. Trimming removed 8 bases from V and 2 bases from J, with 16 bases in between. Germline V gene sequence: CDR1 MDHEN, CDR2 SYDVKM. CDR3 length: 14 residues.

CDR3 bases: TGTGCCAGCAGCTTGGCCCTGGTTTACAGGACCCCCTCCTACGAGCAGTACTTC. Translation gives CASSLALVYRTPSYEQYF. This sequence joins TRBV5-5 and TRBJ2-7; weak D call: TRBD1 (5 bases). Between the trimmed V and J ends, which lost 0 bases and 0 bases, there was a span of 19 bases. The CDR3 spans 18 residues. The germline V gene has CDR1 SGHKS and CDR2 YYEKEE (reference sequence).

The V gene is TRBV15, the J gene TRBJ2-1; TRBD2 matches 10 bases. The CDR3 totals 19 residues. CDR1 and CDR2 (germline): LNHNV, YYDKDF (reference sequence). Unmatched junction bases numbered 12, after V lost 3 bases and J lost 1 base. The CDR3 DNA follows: TGTGCCACCAGCAGCCCCCGACTGGATAGCGGGAGGTCCTACAATGAGCAGTTCTTC. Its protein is CATSSPRLDSGRSYNEQFF.

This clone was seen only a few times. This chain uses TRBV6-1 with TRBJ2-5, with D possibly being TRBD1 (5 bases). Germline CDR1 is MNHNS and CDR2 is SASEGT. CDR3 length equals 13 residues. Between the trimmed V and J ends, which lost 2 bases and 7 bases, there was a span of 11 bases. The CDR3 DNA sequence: TGTGCCAGCAGTGAAAGGGGCATGGGGACCCAGTACTTC. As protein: CASSERGMGTQYF.

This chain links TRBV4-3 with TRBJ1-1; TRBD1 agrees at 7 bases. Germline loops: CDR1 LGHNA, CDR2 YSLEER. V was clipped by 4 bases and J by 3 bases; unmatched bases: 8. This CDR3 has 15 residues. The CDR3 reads CASSLQGGLDTEAFF. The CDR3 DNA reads TGCGCCAGCAGCCTCCAGGGGGGCTTGGACACTGAAGCTTTCTTT.

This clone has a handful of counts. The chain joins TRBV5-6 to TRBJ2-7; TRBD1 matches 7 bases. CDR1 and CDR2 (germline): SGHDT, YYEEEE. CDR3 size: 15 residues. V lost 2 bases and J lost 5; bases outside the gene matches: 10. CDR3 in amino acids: CASSFTRGIVDEQYF. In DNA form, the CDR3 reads TGTGCCAGCAGCTTCACCAGGGGGATCGTGGACGAGCAGTACTTC.

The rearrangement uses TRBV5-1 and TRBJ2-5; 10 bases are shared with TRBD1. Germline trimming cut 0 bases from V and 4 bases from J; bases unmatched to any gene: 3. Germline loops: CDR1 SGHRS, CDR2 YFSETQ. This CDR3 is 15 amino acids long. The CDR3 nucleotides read TGCGCCAGCAGCTTGGGGACAGGGGGGGTAGAGACCCAGTACTTC. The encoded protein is CASSLGTGGVETQYF.

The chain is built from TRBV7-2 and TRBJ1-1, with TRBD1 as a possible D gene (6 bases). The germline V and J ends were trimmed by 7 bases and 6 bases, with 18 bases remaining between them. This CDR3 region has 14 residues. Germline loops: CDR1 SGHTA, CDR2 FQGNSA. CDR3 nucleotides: TGTGCCAGCACCCCGTTACATGGGGGCGCTGAAGCTTTCTTT. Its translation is CASTPLHGGAEAFF. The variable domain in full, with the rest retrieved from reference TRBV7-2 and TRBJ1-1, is GAGVSQSPSNKVTEKGKDVELRCDPISGHTALYWYRQSLGQGLEFLIYFQGNSAPDKSGLPSDRFSAERTGGSVSTLTIQRTQQEDSAVYLCASTPLHGGAEAFFGQGTRLTVV.

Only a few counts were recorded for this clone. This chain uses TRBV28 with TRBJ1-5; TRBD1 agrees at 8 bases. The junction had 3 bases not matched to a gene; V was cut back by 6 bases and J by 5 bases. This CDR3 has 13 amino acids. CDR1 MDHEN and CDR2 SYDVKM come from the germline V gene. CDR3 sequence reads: CASRQGADQPQHF. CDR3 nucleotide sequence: TGTGCCAGCAGGCAGGGGGCTGATCAGCCCCAGCATTTT.

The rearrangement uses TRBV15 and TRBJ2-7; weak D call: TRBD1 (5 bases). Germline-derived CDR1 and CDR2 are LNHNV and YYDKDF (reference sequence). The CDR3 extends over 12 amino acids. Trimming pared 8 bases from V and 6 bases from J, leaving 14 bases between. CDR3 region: CATSDITGEQYF. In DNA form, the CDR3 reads TGTGCCACCTCGGATATAACAGGCGAGCAGTACTTC.

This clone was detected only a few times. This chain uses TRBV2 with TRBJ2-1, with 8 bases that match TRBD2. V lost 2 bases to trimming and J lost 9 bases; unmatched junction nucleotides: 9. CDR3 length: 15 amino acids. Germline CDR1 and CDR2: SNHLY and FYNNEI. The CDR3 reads CASSESRLALGEQFF. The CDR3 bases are TGTGCCAGCAGTGAAAGTCGACTAGCGTTGGGTGAGCAGTTCTTC.